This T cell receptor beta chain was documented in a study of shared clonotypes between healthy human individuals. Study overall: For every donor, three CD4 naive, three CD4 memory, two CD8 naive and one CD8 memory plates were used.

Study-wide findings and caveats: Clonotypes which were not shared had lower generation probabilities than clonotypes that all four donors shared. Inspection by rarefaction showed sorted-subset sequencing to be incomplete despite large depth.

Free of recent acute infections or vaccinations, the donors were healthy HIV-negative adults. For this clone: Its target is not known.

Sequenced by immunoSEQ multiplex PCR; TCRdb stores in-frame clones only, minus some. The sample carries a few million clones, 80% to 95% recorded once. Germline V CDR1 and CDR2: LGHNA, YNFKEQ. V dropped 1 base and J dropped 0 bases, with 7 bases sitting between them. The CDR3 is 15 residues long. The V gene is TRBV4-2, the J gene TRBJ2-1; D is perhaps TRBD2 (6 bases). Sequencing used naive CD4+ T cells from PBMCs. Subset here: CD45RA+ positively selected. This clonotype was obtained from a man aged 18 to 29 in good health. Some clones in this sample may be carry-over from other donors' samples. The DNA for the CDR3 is TGTGCCAGCAGCCAAGGGGACTCCTCCTACAATGAGCAGTTCTTC. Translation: CASSQGDSSYNEQFF.